One and the same sample provided the 5 T cell receptor beta chains below, sequenced in a study of CD8 T cells in Susac syndrome. When the RNA was reverse transcribed, random hexamers were used with an input of about 0.5 to 1 ug. TCRdb called the immunoSEQ multiplex PCR reads again in MiXCR, with one record for every CDR3 protein. The sample holds some 160,000 distinct CDR3 sequences, approximately 95% seen once. Sequences were obtained from CD8+ T cells from PBMCs. These receptor sequences come from a human donor with multiple sclerosis.

The V and J genes are TRBV9 and TRBJ2-7; no reliable D call. Trimming stripped 0 bases from V and 7 bases from J, with 14 bases between. The CDR3 has 14 residues. Germline values: CDR1 SGDLS, CDR2 YYNGEE. The CDR3 protein is CASSVARPLREQYF. As DNA, the CDR3 is TGTGCCAGCAGCGTAGCACGGCCTCTAAGGGAGCAGTACTTC.

The DNA for the CDR3 is TGTGCCAGCAGCTTGGCCCCTCGGGACGCAGTTCAGGGCCAGTATTTT. This translates into CASSLAPRDAVQGQYF. V and J are TRBV11-2 and TRBJ2-3; TRBD1 or TRBD2 may be the D gene (5 bases each). CDR1 is SGHAT, CDR2 FQNNGV, per germline. The CDR3 is 16 residues long. V was clipped by 3 bases and J by 12 bases, with 25 bases between them.

V gene TRBV5-6 combines with J gene TRBJ2-5; TRBD1 matches at 7 bases. From germline, CDR1 is SGHDT and CDR2 YYEEEE. J gave up 2 bases and V 0 bases, and 1 base lay outside the gene matches. CDR3 size: 14 residues. Written as DNA, the CDR3 is TGTGCCAGCAGCTTGGGGGACAGTCAAGAGACCCAGTACTTC. Translation gives CASSLGDSQETQYF.

The chain employs TRBV13 and TRBJ2-7, with 9 nucleotides matching TRBD1. Germline V gene sequence: CDR1 PRHDT, CDR2 FYEKMQ (reference sequence). Trimming at V came to 3 bases and at J to 5 bases, leaving 5 bases not matched to a gene. CDR3 length: 14 amino acids. This CDR3 reads CASSLDRGGDEQYF. The CDR3 DNA follows: TGTGCCAGCAGCTTGGACAGGGGTGGGGACGAGCAGTACTTC.

The chain has TRBV28 and TRBJ2-3, with 9 bases fitting TRBD2. From germline, CDR1 is MDHEN and CDR2 SYDVKM. The CDR3 consists of 16 residues. After removal of 2 bases from V and 2 bases from J, the junction contained 5 bases not matched to a gene. In DNA form, the CDR3 reads TGTGCCAGCAGTTTACTCAGCGGGAGGTACACAGATACGCAGTATTTT. This encodes CASSLLSGRYTDTQYF.